These 10 T cell receptor beta chains were all obtained from the same sample, sequenced in a study of T cells after yellow fever vaccination. Using its own MiXCR run on the 5' RACE reads, TCRdb lists one record per CDR3 protein. The sample has approximately 250,000 distinct CDR3 sequences, less than 7.5% seen once. Material: CD4+ T cells sorted from PBMCs, obtained on the day of the yellow fever booster vaccination. The receptors here all came from a man younger than 45 who received the YFV17D yellow fever vaccine.

As regards this clonotype: A much larger clone differs from this one at a single base, so this may be a read error. The V and J genes are TRBV5-6 and TRBJ2-4; a possible D gene is TRBD2 (6 bases). V was cut by 4 bases and J by 0 bases, with 14 bases left in between. Germline V gene lookup returns CDR1 SGHDT and CDR2 YYEEEE. This CDR3 region has 16 residues. The DNA for the CDR3 is TGTGCCAGCAGCCTGTCTAGCGCCTTAGCCAAAAACATTCAGTACTTC. This encodes CASSLSSALAKNIQYF.

This clonotype was seen ten or more times. The chain links TRBV2 to TRBJ2-2; 8 nucleotides agree with TRBD2. CDR3 length equals 14 residues. V was pared by 4 bases and J by 4 bases, with 2 bases of the junction left unmatched. Germline V CDR1 and CDR2: SNHLY, FYNNEI. In nucleotides, the CDR3 is TGTGCCAGCAGTGGACTAGCGACCACCGGGGAGCTGTTTTTT. Translating it yields CASSGLATTGELFF. Full variable domain (remainder filled in from reference TRBV2 and TRBJ2-2): EPEVTQTPSHQVTQMGQEVILRCVPISNHLYFYWYRQILGQKVEFLVSFYNNEISEKSEIFDDQFSVERPDGSNFTLKIRSTKLEDSAMYFCASSGLATTGELFFGEGSRLTVL.

The sample holds many counts of this clonotype. The V gene is TRBV5-5, the J gene TRBJ2-2; 12 nucleotides match TRBD2. Germline trimming cut 5 bases from V and 9 bases from J; bases unmatched to any gene: 11. The CDR3 spans 16 residues. Germline V lookup: CDR1 SGHKS, CDR2 YYEKEE (reference sequence). CDR3 residues: CASRSGTSGPPWELFF. CDR3 nucleotides: TGTGCCAGCAGATCCGGGACTAGCGGGCCCCCTTGGGAGCTGTTTTTT.

This clonotype was counted ten times or more. CDR3 loop: CSGARGQRISNYGYTF. Written as DNA, the CDR3 is TGCAGCGGCGCGAGGGGACAGCGCATTTCTAACTATGGCTACACCTTC. The J gene is TRBJ1-2, the V gene TRBV20-1; 7 bases agree with TRBD1. Looked up from germline, CDR1 is DFQATT and CDR2 is SNEGSKA (reference sequence). The CDR3 consists of 16 residues.

This clonotype was seen repeatedly, ten times or more. V usage is TRBV6-6 and J usage is TRBJ2-5; D is unclear. Germline CDR1 and CDR2: MNHNY and SVGAGI (reference sequence). V lost 0 bases to trimming and J lost 6 bases, with 8 bases between them. The CDR3 consists of 13 residues. The CDR3: CASSYSISQTQYF. CDR3 in DNA: TGTGCCAGCAGTTACTCGATATCGCAGACCCAGTACTTC.

This clonotype was counted only a few times. The chain carries TRBV6-2 or TRBV6-3 and TRBJ1-2; no definite D call. The CDR3 spans 12 residues. Per the germline V gene, CDR1 is MNHEY and CDR2 is SVGEGT. V lost 8 bases to trimming and J lost 7 bases, with 14 bases between them. CDR3: CASRFEGTGYTF. For the CDR3, the DNA is TGTGCCAGCCGCTTTGAGGGTACTGGCTACACCTTC.

This clonotype was detected ten times or more. This rearrangement joins TRBV7-9 to TRBJ2-7; TRBD2 is a possible D gene (5 bases). Germline CDR1 and CDR2: SEHNR and FQNEAQ (reference sequence). V was trimmed by 5 bases and J by 1 base, leaving 15 bases between them. This CDR3 spans 15 amino acids. For the CDR3, the DNA is TGTGCCAGCAGCGCCCTCGGGGTCGGGTCCTACGAGCAGTACTTC. As protein: CASSALGVGSYEQYF.

The genes are TRBV7-9 and TRBJ1-1, with unresolved D. Trimming removed 3 bases from V and 0 bases from J, with 8 bases in between. The germline gives CDR1 SEHNR, CDR2 FQNEAQ (reference sequence). CDR3 size: 14 residues. CDR3 DNA: TGTGCCAGCAGCTTTGGTACGGTGAACACTGAAGCTTTCTTT. Its translation is CASSFGTVNTEAFF.

This clonotype was detected many times. The V call is TRBV5-1, the J call TRBJ1-5; no firm D call. The CDR3 contains 13 residues. Germline V gives CDR1 SGHRS, CDR2 YFSETQ. V was trimmed by 0 bases and J by 0 bases, leaving 1 base between them. This chain's CDR3 is CASSLDSNQPQHF. CDR3 bases: TGCGCCAGCAGCTTGGATAGCAATCAGCCCCAGCATTTT.

The sample holds many counts of this clonotype. The gene calls are TRBV7-3 and TRBJ2-2, with D possibly TRBD1 on 5 matching bases. There are 15 residues in the CDR3. Germline V gene data show CDR1 as SGHTA and CDR2 as FQGTGA. Trimming took off 5 bases at V and 2 bases at J, with 12 bases between the two ends. The CDR3 loop is CASSLWGGNTGELFF. The CDR3 DNA is TGTGCCAGCAGCCTATGGGGCGGAAACACCGGGGAGCTGTTTTTT.